A single sample is the source of the 27 T cell receptor beta chains below, sequenced in a study of radiation and T cells in renal cell carcinoma. The assay was immunoSEQ multiplex PCR, and TCRdb's table has in-frame clones only and misses some. This sample carries 50,000 to 75,000 clones, more than 60% of them seen once, and the ten largest clones take 7.3%. Time point defined: baseline pretreatment blood. Treatment here: 15 Gy SBRT to primary tumor, nephrectomy 4 weeks later. The material was blood, obtained from a patient whose treatment included radiotherapy and nephrectomy. The receptors were gathered from a man aged 55-75 years with renal cell carcinoma.

This clone was detected a few times. CDR3 nucleotide sequence: TGTGCCAGTAGTAAGACAGGTCCCTGGAGGCAGCCCCAGCATTTT. This codes for CASSKTGPWRQPQHF. The chain carries TRBV19 and TRBJ1-5; the D gene is possibly TRBD1 (6 bases). Germline V CDR1 and CDR2: LNHDA, SQIVND (reference sequence). Trimming pared 4 bases from V and 7 bases from J, leaving 17 bases between. The CDR3 is 15 residues long.

The chain combines TRBV7-9 with TRBJ2-2; D is possibly TRBD1 (6 bases). Between the trimmed V and J ends, which lost 5 bases and 0 bases, there was a span of 13 bases. This CDR3 spans 16 amino acids. Germline V CDR1 and CDR2: SEHNR, FQNEAQ (reference sequence). CDR3 in DNA: TGTGCCAGCAGCCCAGAGGGGACACCGAACACCGGGGAGCTGTTTTTT. Encoded protein: CASSPEGTPNTGELFF.

The rearrangement joins TRBV29-1 to TRBJ2-3; TRBD2 matches 9 bases. J lost 0 bases, V lost 5 bases, and 3 bases had no gene match. This CDR3 spans 14 amino acids. CDR1 is SQVTM, CDR2 ANQGSEA, per germline. The CDR3 here is CSVQGTSSTDTQYF. The CDR3 DNA reads TGCAGCGTTCAAGGGACTAGCAGCACAGATACGCAGTATTTT.

The chain links TRBV6-6 to TRBJ1-5; the D is unclear. Germline assignment: CDR1 MNHNY and CDR2 SVGAGI (reference sequence). This CDR3 has 15 amino acids. V lost 0 bases, J lost 7 bases, and 13 bases lay in between. This CDR3 is CASSYSDQAGQPQHF. CDR3 bases: TGTGCCAGCAGTTACTCCGACCAGGCGGGGCAGCCCCAGCATTTT.

This clone came up many times. The chain carries TRBV6-5 and TRBJ2-7; TRBD1 matches at 7 bases. The V gene end was trimmed by 5 bases and the J gene end by 5 bases; junction bases not matched to a gene: 9. The CDR3 covers 14 residues. CDR1 and CDR2 (germline): MNHEY, SVGAGI. The chain's CDR3 is CASSLRDRRDEQYF. DNA for the CDR3: TGTGCCAGCAGTCTCCGGGACAGAAGAGACGAGCAGTACTTC.

V is TRBV5-6 and J is TRBJ1-6, with 9 positions matching TRBD1. The CDR3 covers 16 residues. The germline V gene encodes CDR1 SGHDT and CDR2 YYEEEE. Unmatched junction bases numbered 9, after V lost 2 bases and J lost 9 bases. The CDR3 spells CASSFGTGSLTSPLHF. The CDR3 coding sequence is TGTGCCAGCAGCTTCGGGACAGGGTCATTGACTTCACCCCTCCACTTT.

V and J are TRBV7-8 and TRBJ1-2; D remains unclear. Per germline, CDR1 SGHVS and CDR2 FQNEAQ. This CDR3 spans 19 amino acids. V shed 0 bases and J shed 5 bases, with 25 bases lying between them. This chain's CDR3 is CASSLASTSRFPAGYGYTF. The CDR3 DNA reads as TGTGCCAGCAGCTTAGCCTCTACCTCTCGGTTCCCGGCGGGTTATGGCTACACCTTC.

This clone has a single count. CDR3 coding DNA: TGCAGCGTTGTAGCGGGAGTGAGCCAAGAGACCCAGTACTTC. Its protein product is CSVVAGVSQETQYF. The chain recombines TRBV29-1 with TRBJ2-5; 9 positions agree with TRBD2. Germline assignment: CDR1 SQVTM and CDR2 ANQGSEA. CDR3 length equals 14 residues. The trim removed 4 bases at V and 1 base at J, leaving 4 bases unmatched. Looking up the rest from reference TRBV29-1 and TRBJ2-5 gives the full variable domain: SAVISQKPSRDICQRGTSLTIQCQVDSQVTMMFWYRQQPGQSLTLIATANQGSEATYESGFVIDKFPISRPNLTFSTLTVSNMSPEDSSIYLCSVVAGVSQETQYFGPGTRLLVL.

This chain connects TRBV7-2 to TRBJ1-5, with no clear D. The CDR3 is 12 residues long. The V end lost 4 bases, the J end lost 10 bases, and 11 bases lay between the germline ends. Germline V gives CDR1 SGHTA, CDR2 FQGNSA. The CDR3 DNA follows: TGTGCCAGCAGCTCCGAACTGGGACCCCAGCATTTT. This codes for CASSSELGPQHF.

This chain connects TRBV5-6 to TRBJ1-2; TRBD1 is a possible D gene (6 bases). Per the germline V gene, CDR1 is SGHDT and CDR2 is YYEEEE. The V end lost 3 bases, the J end lost 2 bases, and 11 bases lay between the germline ends. The CDR3 has 14 amino acids. The CDR3 sequence: CASSYQGNNYGYTF. The CDR3 coding sequence is TGTGCCAGCAGCTATCAGGGGAACAACTATGGCTACACCTTC.

The rearrangement joins TRBV4-2 to TRBJ2-1; 11 positions match TRBD2. The germline gives CDR1 LGHNA, CDR2 YNFKEQ. V gave up 1 base and J gave up 6 bases; unmatched junction bases: 5. This CDR3 is 16 amino acids long. CDR3 DNA: TGTGCCAGCAGCCAAGCCCCTAGCGGGAGGTTCAATGAGCAGTTCTTC. Its protein is CASSQAPSGRFNEQFF.

CDR3 protein: CAWSVPRRPQETQYF. In nucleotides, the CDR3 is TGTGCCTGGAGTGTTCCAAGGAGGCCTCAAGAGACCCAGTACTTC. J is TRBJ2-5 and V is TRBV30; TRBD2 might be the D (5 bases). V lost 0 bases to trimming and J lost 2 bases, with 13 bases between them. The CDR3 has 15 residues. Germline lookup yields CDR1 GTSNPN and CDR2 SVGIG (reference sequence).

This clone has a handful of counts. This chain joins TRBV5-6 and TRBJ1-2; D ambiguous. CDR3 size: 14 residues. CDR1 is SGHDT, CDR2 YYEEEE, per germline. Deletions cut 0 bases from V and 3 bases from J, with 9 bases between. The CDR3 nucleotides are TGTGCCAGCAGCTTGGGCCGGGCCGACTATGGCTACACCTTC. Translating gives CASSLGRADYGYTF.

The rearrangement joins TRBV6-5 to TRBJ2-3; no definite D call. Trimming shortened V by 0 bases and J by 2 bases, and 12 bases separated the two germline ends. There are 16 residues in the CDR3. Germline CDR1 is MNHEY and CDR2 is SVGAGI. CDR3 region: CASSYSRPPYTDTQYF. For the CDR3, the DNA is TGTGCCAGCAGTTACTCGAGACCTCCTTACACAGATACGCAGTATTTT.

This clone was observed once. The chain links TRBV19 to TRBJ1-5, with a possible D match to TRBD1 (5 bases). V was trimmed by 4 bases and J by 4 bases, leaving 14 bases between them. Germline V CDR1 and CDR2: LNHDA, SQIVND (reference sequence). The CDR3 consists of 15 residues. The CDR3 region has the DNA TGTGCCAGTAGTACCCAGTCCAGGGTTAATCAGCCCCAGCATTTT. This translates into CASSTQSRVNQPQHF.

This chain uses TRBV4-3 with TRBJ2-4; D call uncertain. This CDR3 has 12 residues. Between the trimmed V and J ends, which lost 0 bases and 10 bases, there was a span of 7 bases. Per the germline V gene, CDR1 is LGHNA and CDR2 is YSLEER. CDR3 DNA sequence: TGCGCCAGCAGCCAAGATCGTAGGATTCAGTACTTC. Translating it yields CASSQDRRIQYF.

In this sample, this clone turned up a few times. CDR3 DNA: TGCAGCGTTGAGAGAGGTGGGGGTGGAGGGGACCGCACAGATACGCAGTATTTT. Amino acid sequence: CSVERGGGGGDRTDTQYF. This chain uses TRBV29-1 with TRBJ2-3, with D possibly matching TRBD2 (6 bases). This CDR3 region has 18 residues. The ends were cut back, 3 bases at V and 1 base at J, with 23 bases in the middle. Germline V gene lookup returns CDR1 SQVTM and CDR2 ANQGSEA.

This rearrangement joins TRBV6-1 to TRBJ2-1, with D perhaps TRBD2 (6 bases). Germline lookup yields CDR1 MNHNS and CDR2 SASEGT. The CDR3 runs to 16 residues. V lost 4 bases to trimming and J lost 5 bases, with 18 bases between them. The CDR3 protein is CASSAGGAGKDNEQFF. The CDR3 DNA is TGTGCCAGCAGTGCGGGTGGGGCGGGGAAGGACAATGAGCAGTTCTTC.

The V call is TRBV10-3, the J call TRBJ2-3; possible D gene TRBD2, 5 bases. The CDR3 covers 12 residues. In germline, CDR1 is ENHRY, CDR2 SYGVKD. V shed 8 bases and J shed 2 bases, with 8 bases lying between them. The CDR3 DNA is TGTGCCATCCGGGATACCACAGATACGCAGTATTTT. As protein: CAIRDTTDTQYF.

The chain combines TRBV29-1 with TRBJ1-5, with a possible D match to TRBD1 (6 bases). Germline values: CDR1 SQVTM, CDR2 ANQGSEA. The CDR3 totals 13 residues. The germline V and J ends were trimmed by 7 bases and 5 bases, with 15 bases remaining between them. The CDR3 protein is CSAAGTQDQPQHF. CDR3 DNA sequence: TGCAGCGCCGCCGGGACACAAGATCAGCCCCAGCATTTT.

This chain links TRBV6-4 with TRBJ1-1; 9 nucleotides agree with TRBD1. After removal of 3 bases from V and 9 bases from J, the junction contained 8 bases not matched to a gene. From germline, CDR1 is MRHNA and CDR2 SNTAGT. The CDR3 has 14 residues. DNA of the CDR3: TGTGCCAGCAGTGATCTGGACAGGGGACGGCAAGCTTTCTTT. Translated: CASSDLDRGRQAFF.

J is TRBJ1-3 and V is TRBV7-8, with TRBD1 matching 9 bases. Germline V gives CDR1 SGHVS, CDR2 FQNEAQ. J lost 3 bases, V lost 5 bases, and 5 bases had no gene match. The CDR3 has 15 amino acids. CDR3 sequence (DNA): TGTGCCAGCAGCACCACAGGGGGCGGTGGAAACACCATATATTTT. It encodes CASSTTGGGGNTIYF.

The gene calls are TRBV30 and TRBJ2-3, with 7 positions matching TRBD2. Germline assignment: CDR1 GTSNPN and CDR2 SVGIG (reference sequence). The CDR3 covers 15 residues. V gave up 5 bases and J gave up 6 bases; unmatched junction bases: 14. In DNA, the CDR3 is TGTGCCTGGGGGGAAGGAGGCGGGAGACGCGATACGCAGTATTTT. Translating gives CAWGEGGGRRDTQYF. Combining the CDR3 with reference TRBV30 and TRBJ2-3 gives the whole variable domain SQTIHQWPATLVQPVGSPLSLECTVEGTSNPNLYWYRQAAGRGLQLLFYSVGIGQISSEVPQNLSASRPQDRQFILSSKKLLLSDSGFYLCAWGEGGGRRDTQYFGPGTRLTVL.

This chain uses TRBV7-8 with TRBJ2-1, with TRBD1 as a possible D gene (6 bases). Per germline, CDR1 SGHVS and CDR2 FQNEAQ. V lost 3 bases and J lost 4, with 7 bases in between. This CDR3 is 13 amino acids long. The CDR3, as DNA: TGTGCCAGCAGCTTGGACAGATACAATGAGCAGTTCTTC. It yields the protein CASSLDRYNEQFF. The full variable domain, with the rest looked up from reference TRBV7-8 and TRBJ2-1, is GAGVSQSPRYKVAKRGQDVALRCDPISGHVSLFWYQQALGQGPEFLTYFQNEAQLDKSGLPSDRFFAERPEGSVSTLKIQRTQQEDSAVYLCASSLDRYNEQFFGPGTRLTVL.

The rearrangement joins TRBV5-6 to TRBJ1-1, with a weak D call TRBD1 (5 bases). Germline V gives CDR1 SGHDT, CDR2 YYEEEE. Between the trimmed V and J ends, which lost 4 bases and 0 bases, there was a span of 25 bases. The CDR3 is 19 residues long. CDR3 nucleotides: TGTGCCAGCAGCGGGGGGAGGGGCGGGTCCTTTCGACTGAACACTGAAGCTTTCTTT. Encoded protein: CASSGGRGGSFRLNTEAFF.

V gene TRBV30 combines with J gene TRBJ1-2; TRBD1 agrees at 9 bases. This CDR3 comprises 14 residues. With V trimmed by 4 bases and J by 6 bases, 9 bases remained unmatched. The germline gives CDR1 GTSNPN, CDR2 SVGIG (reference sequence). CDR3 residues: CAWTLQTGGDGYTF. CDR3 coding DNA: TGTGCCTGGACTCTACAGACAGGGGGGGATGGCTACACCTTC.

This clone was counted a single time. J is TRBJ2-3 and V is TRBV10-1; D assignment may be TRBD1 or TRBD2 (5 bases each). CDR1 and CDR2 from the germline V gene are WNHNN and SYGVQD (reference sequence). This CDR3 contains 15 residues. Trimming removed 3 bases at V and 0 bases at J, with 10 bases between. CDR3 sequence (DNA): TGCGCCAGCAGTGACGAGGGGCTAAGCACAGATACGCAGTATTTT. This gives the protein CASSDEGLSTDTQYF.